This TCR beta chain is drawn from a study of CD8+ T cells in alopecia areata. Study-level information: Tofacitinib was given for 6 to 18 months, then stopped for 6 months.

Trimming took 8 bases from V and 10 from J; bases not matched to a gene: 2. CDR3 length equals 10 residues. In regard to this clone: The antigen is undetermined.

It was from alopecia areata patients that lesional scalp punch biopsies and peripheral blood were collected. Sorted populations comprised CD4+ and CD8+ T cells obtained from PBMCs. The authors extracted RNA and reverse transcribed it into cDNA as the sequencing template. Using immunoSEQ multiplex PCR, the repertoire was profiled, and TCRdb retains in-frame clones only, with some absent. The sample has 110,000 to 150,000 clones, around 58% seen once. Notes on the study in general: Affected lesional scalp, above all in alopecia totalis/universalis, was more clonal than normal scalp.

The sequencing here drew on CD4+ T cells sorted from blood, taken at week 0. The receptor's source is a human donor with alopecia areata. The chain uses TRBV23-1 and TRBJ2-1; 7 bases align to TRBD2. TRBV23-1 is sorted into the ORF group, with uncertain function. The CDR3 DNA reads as TGCGCCAGCCCCGGGGGGGAGCAGTTCTTC. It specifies CASPGGEQFF.